This T cell receptor beta chain was sequenced in a study of shared clonotypes between healthy human individuals. Germline V gives CDR1 SGHNT, CDR2 YENEEA. The J segment lost 8 bases and the V segment lost 4 bases, leaving 11 bases of the junction unmatched. This CDR3 has 15 residues. Each subset's genomic DNA was split evenly across several immunoSEQ plates. TCRdb's table, derived via immunoSEQ multiplex PCR, lists solely in-frame clones and lacks some. The repertoire holds about 2.4 million clones, over 85% seen once, with over 0.12% in the top ten. To note about this clone: Its antigen is unknown.

General observations from the study: Larger estimated richness was generally recorded for naive subsets relative to memory subsets. There were few donors, and this limited the genetic and exposure-history diversity represented.

Donors included only healthy HIV-negative adults lacking recent acute infections or vaccinations. This receptor was obtained from a man aged 18 to 29 in good health. Sequencing was performed on naive CD4+ T cells sorted from blood. Stated subset: CD45RA+ positively selected. V is TRBV11-3 and J is TRBJ2-1; 7 positions agree with TRBD2. Here the CDR3 DNA reads TGTGCCAGCAGCTCAAGCGGGAACTCCTGGGATGAGCAGTTCTTC. It encodes CASSSSGNSWDEQFF.